This T cell receptor beta chain derives from a study of blood T cell repertoires in COVID-19. In the study overall: Both acute and convalescent COVID-19 samples were obtained from the United States, Italy and Spain. The analysed material was cDNA or gDNA that came from T cells, B-cell-depleted T cells, or PBMCs.

Original methodology: Estimated nucleated cell counts came from reference gene primer amplification. The assay was immunoSEQ multiplex PCR, and TCRdb's table has in-frame clones only and misses some. That table supplies the V and J calls and clone size; D and trimming were determined from the DNA. The sample has about 49,000 clones, roughly 90% seen once. The CDR3 runs 13 residues. From germline, CDR1 is MNHEY and CDR2 SMNVEV (reference sequence). V lost 3 bases and J 6 bases, leaving 9 bases between the germline ends. This sequence was found in a human donor in a cohort sampled during active COVID-19. The specimen was peripheral blood. The chain recombines TRBV27 with TRBJ2-1, with D unresolved. The CDR3: CASSLVSINEQFF. The CDR3 nucleotides read TGTGCCAGCAGTTTGGTCAGTATCAATGAGCAGTTCTTC.